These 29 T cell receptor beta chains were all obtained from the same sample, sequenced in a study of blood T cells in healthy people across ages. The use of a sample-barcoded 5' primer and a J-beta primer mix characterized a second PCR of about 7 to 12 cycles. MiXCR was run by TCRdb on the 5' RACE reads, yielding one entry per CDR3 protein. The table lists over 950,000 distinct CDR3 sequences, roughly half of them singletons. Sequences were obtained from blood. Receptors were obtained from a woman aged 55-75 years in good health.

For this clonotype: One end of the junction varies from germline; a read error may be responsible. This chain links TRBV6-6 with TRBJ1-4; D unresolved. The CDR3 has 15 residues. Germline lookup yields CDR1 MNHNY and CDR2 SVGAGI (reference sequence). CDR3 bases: TGTGCCAGCAGTTTCGGGCAAAGAAGTAATGAAAACCTGTTTTTT. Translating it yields CASSFGQRSNENLFF.

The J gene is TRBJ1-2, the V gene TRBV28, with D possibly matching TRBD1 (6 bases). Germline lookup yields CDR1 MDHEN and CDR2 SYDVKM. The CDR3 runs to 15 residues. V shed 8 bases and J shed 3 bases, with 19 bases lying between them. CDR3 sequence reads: CASFMRGGGYYGYTF. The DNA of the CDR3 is TGTGCCAGCTTTATGAGGGGGGGCGGATACTATGGCTACACCTTC.

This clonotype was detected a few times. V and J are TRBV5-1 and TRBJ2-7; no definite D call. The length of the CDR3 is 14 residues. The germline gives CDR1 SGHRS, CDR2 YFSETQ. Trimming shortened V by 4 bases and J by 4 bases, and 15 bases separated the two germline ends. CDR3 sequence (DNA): TGCGCCAGCAGCCCGACCTTGGAGCCTTACGAGCAGTACTTC. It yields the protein CASSPTLEPYEQYF.

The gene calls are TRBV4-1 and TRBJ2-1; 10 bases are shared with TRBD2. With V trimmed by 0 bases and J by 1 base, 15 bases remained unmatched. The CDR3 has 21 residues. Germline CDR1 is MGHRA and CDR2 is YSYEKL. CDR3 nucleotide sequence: TGCGCCAGCAGCCAAGAGGGGATGGCTAGCGGGAGTAGGCCGTCCTACAATGAGCAGTTCTTC. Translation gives CASSQEGMASGSRPSYNEQFF.

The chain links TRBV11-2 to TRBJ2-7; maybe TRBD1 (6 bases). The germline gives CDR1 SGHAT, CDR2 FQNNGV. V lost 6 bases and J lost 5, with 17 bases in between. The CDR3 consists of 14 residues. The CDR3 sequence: CASRPTYQGHEQYF. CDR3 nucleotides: TGTGCCAGCAGACCTACCTACCAGGGGCACGAGCAGTACTTC.

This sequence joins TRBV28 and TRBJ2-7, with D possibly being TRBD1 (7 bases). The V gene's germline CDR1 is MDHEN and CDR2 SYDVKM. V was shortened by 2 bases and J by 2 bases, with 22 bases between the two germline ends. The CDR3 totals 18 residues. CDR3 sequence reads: CASSLRGLAGRGAYEQYF. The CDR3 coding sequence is TGTGCCAGCAGTTTAAGGGGGCTGGCCGGGAGAGGAGCCTACGAGCAGTACTTC. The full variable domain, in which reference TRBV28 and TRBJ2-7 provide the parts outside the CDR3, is DVKVTQSSRYLVKRTGEKVFLECVQDMDHENMFWYRQDPGLGLRLIYFSYDVKMKEKGDIPEGYSVSREKKERFSLILESASTNQTSMYLCASSLRGLAGRGAYEQYFGPGTRLTVT.

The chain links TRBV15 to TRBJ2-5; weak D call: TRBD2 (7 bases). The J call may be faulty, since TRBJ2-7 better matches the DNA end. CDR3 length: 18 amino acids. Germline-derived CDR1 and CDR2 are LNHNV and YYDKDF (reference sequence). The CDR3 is CATSRAGGLVGRGNEQYF. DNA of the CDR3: TGTGCCACCAGCAGGGCCGGAGGTCTAGTTGGGAGGGGGAACGAGCAGTACTTC.

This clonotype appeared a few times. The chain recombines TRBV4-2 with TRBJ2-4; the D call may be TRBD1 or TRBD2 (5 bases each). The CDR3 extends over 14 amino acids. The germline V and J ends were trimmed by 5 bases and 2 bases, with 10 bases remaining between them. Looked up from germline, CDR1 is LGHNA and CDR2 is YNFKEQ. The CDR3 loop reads CASSGEGSKNIQYF. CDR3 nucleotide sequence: TGTGCCAGCAGCGGAGAGGGGTCCAAAAACATTCAGTACTTC.

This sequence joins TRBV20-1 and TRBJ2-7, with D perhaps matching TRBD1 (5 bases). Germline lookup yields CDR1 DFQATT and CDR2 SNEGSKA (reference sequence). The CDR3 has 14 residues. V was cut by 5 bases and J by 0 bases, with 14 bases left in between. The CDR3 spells CSAVSGWSSYEQYF. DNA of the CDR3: TGCAGTGCTGTGTCAGGGTGGAGCTCCTACGAGCAGTACTTC.

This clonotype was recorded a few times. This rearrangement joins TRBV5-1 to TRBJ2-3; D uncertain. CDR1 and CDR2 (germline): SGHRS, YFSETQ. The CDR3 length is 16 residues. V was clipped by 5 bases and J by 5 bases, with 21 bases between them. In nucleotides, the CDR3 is TGCGCCAGCAGGCAGTCCCGGGCAGGAGTGGAAGATACGCAGTATTTT. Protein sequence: CASRQSRAGVEDTQYF.

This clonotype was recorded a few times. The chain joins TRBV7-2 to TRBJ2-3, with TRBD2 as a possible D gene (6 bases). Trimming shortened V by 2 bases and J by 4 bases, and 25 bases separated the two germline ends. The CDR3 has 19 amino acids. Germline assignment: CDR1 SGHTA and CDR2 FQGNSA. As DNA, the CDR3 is TGTGCCAGCAGCTTAAACCCCTCGAGAGCGGGCTTGAGCCCAGATACGCAGTATTTT. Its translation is CASSLNPSRAGLSPDTQYF.

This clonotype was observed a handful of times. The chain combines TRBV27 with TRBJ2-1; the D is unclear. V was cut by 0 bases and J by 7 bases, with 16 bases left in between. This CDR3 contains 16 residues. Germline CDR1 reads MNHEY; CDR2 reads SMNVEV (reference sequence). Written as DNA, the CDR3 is TGTGCCAGCAGTTTATCGATAGGTGAGCGCCTAAATGAGCAGTTCTTC. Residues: CASSLSIGERLNEQFF.

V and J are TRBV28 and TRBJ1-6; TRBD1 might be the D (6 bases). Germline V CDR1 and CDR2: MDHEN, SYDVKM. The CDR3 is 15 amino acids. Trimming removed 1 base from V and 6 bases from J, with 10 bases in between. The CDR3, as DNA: TGTGCCAGCAGTTTATTACCGGACAGTAATTCACCCCTCCACTTT. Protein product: CASSLLPDSNSPLHF. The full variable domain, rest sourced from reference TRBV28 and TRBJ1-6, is DVKVTQSSRYLVKRTGEKVFLECVQDMDHENMFWYRQDPGLGLRLIYFSYDVKMKEKGDIPEGYSVSREKKERFSLILESASTNQTSMYLCASSLLPDSNSPLHFGNGTRLTVT.

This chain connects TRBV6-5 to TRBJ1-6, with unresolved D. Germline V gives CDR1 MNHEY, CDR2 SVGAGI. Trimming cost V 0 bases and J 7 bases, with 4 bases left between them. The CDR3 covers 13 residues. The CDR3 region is CASSYSINSPLHF. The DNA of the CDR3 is TGTGCCAGCAGTTACTCGATAAATTCACCCCTCCACTTT.

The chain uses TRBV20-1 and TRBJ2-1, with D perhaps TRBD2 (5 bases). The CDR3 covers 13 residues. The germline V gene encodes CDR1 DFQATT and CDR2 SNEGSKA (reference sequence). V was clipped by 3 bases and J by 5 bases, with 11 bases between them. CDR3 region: CSARPGSNNEQFF. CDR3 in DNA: TGCAGTGCTAGGCCGGGGTCAAACAATGAGCAGTTCTTC.

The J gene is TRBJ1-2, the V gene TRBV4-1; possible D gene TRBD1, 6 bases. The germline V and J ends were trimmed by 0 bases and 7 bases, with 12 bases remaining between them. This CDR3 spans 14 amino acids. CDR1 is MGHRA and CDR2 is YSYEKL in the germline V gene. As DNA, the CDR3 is TGCGCCAGCAGCCAAGAGAGGGGGGCTCCTGGCTACACCTTC. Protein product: CASSQERGAPGYTF.

CDR3 nucleotide sequence: TGTGCCATCAGTGAGTCGGTAGGGCGAATAGCGGGAGGGATGGATACGCAGTATTTT. Protein sequence: CAISESVGRIAGGMDTQYF. The J gene is TRBJ2-3, the V gene TRBV10-3; 11 nucleotides agree with TRBD2. J lost 6 bases, V lost 0 bases, and 14 bases had no gene match. CDR3 size: 19 residues. Looked up from germline, CDR1 is ENHRY and CDR2 is SYGVKD.

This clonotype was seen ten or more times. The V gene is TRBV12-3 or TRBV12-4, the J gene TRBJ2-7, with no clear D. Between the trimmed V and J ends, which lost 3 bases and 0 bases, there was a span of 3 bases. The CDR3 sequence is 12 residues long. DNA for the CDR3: TGTGCCAGCAGTTTTTACTCCTACGAGCAGTACTTC. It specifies CASSFYSYEQYF.

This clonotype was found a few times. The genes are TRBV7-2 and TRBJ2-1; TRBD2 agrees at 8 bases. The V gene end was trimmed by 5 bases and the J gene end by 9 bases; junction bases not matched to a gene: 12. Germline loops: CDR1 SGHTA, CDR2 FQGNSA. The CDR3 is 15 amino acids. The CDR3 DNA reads TGTGCCAGCAGCGGGGAGCGGGAGAGGGGTAGTGAGCAGTTCTTC. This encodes CASSGERERGSEQFF.

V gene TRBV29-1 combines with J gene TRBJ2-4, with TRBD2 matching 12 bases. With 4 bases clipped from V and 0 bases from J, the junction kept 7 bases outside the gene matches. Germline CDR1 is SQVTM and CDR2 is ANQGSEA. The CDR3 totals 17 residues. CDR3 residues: CSVAPSGRGIAKNIQYF. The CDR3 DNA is TGCAGCGTTGCTCCTAGCGGGAGGGGTATAGCCAAAAACATTCAGTACTTC.

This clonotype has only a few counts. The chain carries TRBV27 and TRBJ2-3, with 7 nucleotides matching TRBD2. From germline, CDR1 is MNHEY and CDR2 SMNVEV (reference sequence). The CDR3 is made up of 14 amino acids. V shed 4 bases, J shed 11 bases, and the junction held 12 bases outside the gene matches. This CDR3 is CASSSAGAQIRQYF. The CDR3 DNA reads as TGTGCCAGCAGTTCTGCGGGAGCACAGATACGGCAGTATTTT.

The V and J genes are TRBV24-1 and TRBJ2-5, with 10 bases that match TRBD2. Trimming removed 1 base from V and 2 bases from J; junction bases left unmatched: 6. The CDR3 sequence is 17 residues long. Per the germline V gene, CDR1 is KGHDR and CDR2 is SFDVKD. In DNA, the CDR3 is TGTGCCACCAGTGATTTCGGACTAGCGGAGCCTCAAGAGACCCAGTACTTC. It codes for CATSDFGLAEPQETQYF.

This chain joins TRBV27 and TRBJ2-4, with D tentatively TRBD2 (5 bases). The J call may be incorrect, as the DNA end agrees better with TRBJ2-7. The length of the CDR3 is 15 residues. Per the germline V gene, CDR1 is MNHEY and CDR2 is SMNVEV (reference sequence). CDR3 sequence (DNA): TGTGCCAGCAGTTTATCGGCTAGCAGCGCCTACGAGCAGTACTTC. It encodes CASSLSASSAYEQYF.

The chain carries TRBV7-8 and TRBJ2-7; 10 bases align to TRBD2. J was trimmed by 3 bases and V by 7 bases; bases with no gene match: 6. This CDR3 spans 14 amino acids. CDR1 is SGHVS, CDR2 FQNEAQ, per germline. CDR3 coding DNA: TGTGCCAGCATTTCTAGCGGGAGTCTCTACGAGCAGTACTTC. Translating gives CASISSGSLYEQYF. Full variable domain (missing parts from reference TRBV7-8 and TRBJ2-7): GAGVSQSPRYKVAKRGQDVALRCDPISGHVSLFWYQQALGQGPEFLTYFQNEAQLDKSGLPSDRFFAERPEGSVSTLKIQRTQQEDSAVYLCASISSGSLYEQYFGPGTRLTVT.

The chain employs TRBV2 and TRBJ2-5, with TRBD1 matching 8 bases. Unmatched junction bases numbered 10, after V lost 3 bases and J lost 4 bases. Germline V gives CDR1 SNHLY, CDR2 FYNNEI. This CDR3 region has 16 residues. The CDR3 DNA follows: TGTGCCAGCAGTGATGACAGGGGCGAGATGTTAGAGACCCAGTACTTC. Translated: CASSDDRGEMLETQYF.

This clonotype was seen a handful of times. The CDR3, as DNA: TGTGCCAGCACCCCTAAAGGGCAGGGGTCGAGAGAGCAGTACTTC. Translating it yields CASTPKGQGSREQYF. This chain connects TRBV6-6 to TRBJ2-7; the D gene is possibly TRBD1 (6 bases). CDR3 length: 15 amino acids. V was pared by 7 bases and J by 7 bases, with 23 bases between. Germline CDR1 reads MNHNY; CDR2 reads SVGAGI (reference sequence).

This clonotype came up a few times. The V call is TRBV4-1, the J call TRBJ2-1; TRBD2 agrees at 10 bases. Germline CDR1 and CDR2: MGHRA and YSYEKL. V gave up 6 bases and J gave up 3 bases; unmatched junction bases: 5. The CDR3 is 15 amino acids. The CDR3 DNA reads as TGCGCCAGCAGGCAAACTAGCGGGGACTACAATGAGCAGTTCTTC. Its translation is CASRQTSGDYNEQFF.

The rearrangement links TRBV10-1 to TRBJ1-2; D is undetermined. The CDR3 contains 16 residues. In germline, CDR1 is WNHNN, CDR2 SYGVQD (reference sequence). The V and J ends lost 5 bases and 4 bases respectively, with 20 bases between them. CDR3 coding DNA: TGCGCCAGCAGTCCGGAAATGGGAGCACCGATCTATGGCTACACCTTC. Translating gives CASSPEMGAPIYGYTF.

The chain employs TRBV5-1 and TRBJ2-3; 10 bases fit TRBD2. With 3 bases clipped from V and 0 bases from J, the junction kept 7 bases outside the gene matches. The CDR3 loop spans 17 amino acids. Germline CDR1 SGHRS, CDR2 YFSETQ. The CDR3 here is CASSSPSGSWSTDTQYF. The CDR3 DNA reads TGCGCCAGCAGCTCGCCTAGCGGGAGTTGGAGCACAGATACGCAGTATTTT.